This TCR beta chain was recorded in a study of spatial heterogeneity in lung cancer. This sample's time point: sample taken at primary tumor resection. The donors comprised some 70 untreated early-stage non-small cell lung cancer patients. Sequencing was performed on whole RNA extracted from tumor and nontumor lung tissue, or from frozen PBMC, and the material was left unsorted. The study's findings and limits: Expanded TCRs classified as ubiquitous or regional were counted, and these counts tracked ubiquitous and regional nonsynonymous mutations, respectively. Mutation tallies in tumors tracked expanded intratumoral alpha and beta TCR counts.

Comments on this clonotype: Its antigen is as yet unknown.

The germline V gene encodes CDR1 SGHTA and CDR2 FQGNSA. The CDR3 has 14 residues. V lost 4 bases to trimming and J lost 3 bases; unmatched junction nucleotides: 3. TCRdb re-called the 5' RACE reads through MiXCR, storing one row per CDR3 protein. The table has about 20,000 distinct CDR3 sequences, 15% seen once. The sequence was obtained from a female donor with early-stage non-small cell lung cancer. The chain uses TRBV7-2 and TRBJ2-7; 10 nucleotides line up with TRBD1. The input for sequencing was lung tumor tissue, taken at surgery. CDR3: CASSSWDRGYEQYF. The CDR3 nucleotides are TGTGCCAGCAGCTCCTGGGACAGGGGCTACGAGCAGTACTTC.